A selection of T cell receptor beta chains follows, all from one sample in a study of T cell responses to AZD1222 COVID-19 vaccine. This table comes from immunoSEQ multiplex PCR, and its TCRdb copy is limited to in-frame clones, with some not included. The sample has 180,000 or so clones; about nine tenths are singletons. The starting material was peripheral blood, obtained 28 days after the second AZD1222 dose. Source of these receptors: an adult who received the AZD1222 COVID-19 vaccine. The CDR3 runs from the conserved cysteine through the conserved F or W. Each record gives: D gene, clone size, V gene, J gene, CDR3 DNA, CDR3 protein. A D gene is named only where the DNA matches it firmly. Part of the rows lack a size; the others show once, few, many or a class for expanded clones.

.,.,TRBV7-2,TRBJ2-7,TGTGCCAGCAGCCCGACACGGAGCTCCTACGAGCAGTACTTC,CASSPTRSSYEQYF
TRBD1,.,TRBV3-1/TRBV3-2,TRBJ2-7,TGTGCCAGCAGCCGGGACAGCTCCTACGAGCAGTACTTC,CASSRDSSYEQYF
.,.,TRBV7-2,TRBJ2-5,TGTGCCAGCAGCTTAGCAGGGTTGGAGGAGACCCAGTACTTC,CASSLAGLEETQYF
TRBD1,.,TRBV9,TRBJ2-1,TGTGCCAGCAGCGTATGGGACAGGGTAAATGAGCAGTTCTTC,CASSVWDRVNEQFF
.,.,TRBV5-6,TRBJ1-1,TGTGCCAGCAGCCGAGGCACTGAAGCTTTCTTT,CASSRGTEAFF
.,.,TRBV30,TRBJ1-3,TGTGCCTGGATAAGCCACCGGCCTGGAAACACCATATATTTT,CAWISHRPGNTIYF
.,.,TRBV27,TRBJ1-6,TGTGCCAGCAGTAGTTCGGGGGGCGGGTTGTTGGGGAATTCACCCCTCCACTTT,CASSSSGGGLLGNSPLHF
.,.,TRBV7-2,TRBJ1-5,TGTGCCAGCAGCCCCGATGACAATCAGCCCCAGCATTTT,CASSPDDNQPQHF
.,once,TRBV15,TRBJ1-4,TGTGCCACCAGCAGATTCGTGGGCAGCCTAAATGAAAAACTGTTTTTT,CATSRFVGSLNEKLFF
TRBD1,.,TRBV6-5,TRBJ1-6,TGTGCCAGCAGTTTCAGGGGGCGGATGAGGAATTCACCCCTCCACTTT,CASSFRGRMRNSPLHF
.,.,TRBV10-3,TRBJ1-5,TGTGCCATCAGTGAGTCGAACGGCAATCAGCCCCAGCATTTT,CAISESNGNQPQHF
TRBD2,.,TRBV13,TRBJ2-1,TGTGCCAGCAGCTTACTCGCGGGGGTCTCCTACAATGAGCAGTTCTTC,CASSLLAGVSYNEQFF
.,.,TRBV6-5,TRBJ2-7,TGTGCCAGCAGTTACCGTCCTAGGAGCTCCTACGAGCAGTACTTC,CASSYRPRSSYEQYF
TRBD1,.,TRBV7-8,TRBJ2-7,TGTGCCAGCAGCGGAAGGACAGGGGGTGGTGAGCAGTACTTC,CASSGRTGGGEQYF
.,.,TRBV10-3,TRBJ2-1,TGTGCCATCAGTGAGTCTTTGCCAGAGAATGAGCAGTTCTTC,CAISESLPENEQFF
.,.,TRBV6-8,TRBJ2-7,TGTGCCAGCAGTAACTACTTTCAGGGCCCTAAGTCCTACGAGCAGTACTTC,CASSNYFQGPKSYEQYF
TRBD1,.,TRBV27,TRBJ1-1,TGTGCCAGCAGTTCACACAGGGGGAAGAGCACTGAAGCTTTCTTT,CASSSHRGKSTEAFF
.,.,TRBV3-1/TRBV3-2,TRBJ2-1,TGTGCCAGCAGCCAGGTTGAGGGGGGGGTCAATGAGCAGTTCTTC,CASSQVEGGVNEQFF
.,.,TRBV3-1/TRBV3-2,TRBJ2-5,TGTGCCAGCAGCCCAGGGCCGGAGACCCAGTACTTC,CASSPGPETQYF
.,once,TRBV5-4,TRBJ2-7,TGTGCCAGCAGCTTGGGTTACGAGCAGTACTTC,CASSLGYEQYF
.,.,TRBV6-5,TRBJ1-2,TGTGCCAGCAGTCTAACAGGGTGGGATGGCTACACCTTC,CASSLTGWDGYTF
.,.,TRBV21-1,TRBJ2-1,TGTGCCAGCAGTACCGGGACAGGGTTATACAATGAGCAGTTCTTC,CASSTGTGLYNEQFF
TRBD2,.,TRBV5-1,TRBJ2-1,TGCGCCAGCAGCAAAAGCTCGGGACTAGCGGGAGGGAGCTCCTACAATGAGCAGTTCTTC,CASSKSSGLAGGSSYNEQFF
TRBD1,.,TRBV4-1,TRBJ1-1,TGCGCCAGCAGCCAAGATCAGGTTATCGACAGGGCGGGGTACGGAACTGAAGCTTTCTTT,CASSQDQVIDRAGYGTEAFF
.,.,TRBV6-4,TRBJ2-3,TGTGCCAGCAGTGATACAGGGACCACAGATACGCAGTATTTT,CASSDTGTTDTQYF
TRBD2,.,TRBV7-9,TRBJ2-7,TGTGCCAGCAGCTCCAGGACTAGCGGGAAGAACGAGCAGTACTTC,CASSSRTSGKNEQYF
TRBD1,.,TRBV10-3,TRBJ2-7,TGTGCCACCAGGGACTCTACAGGGGGCCCCTACGAGCAGTACTTC,CATRDSTGGPYEQYF
.,.,TRBV11-2,TRBJ1-1,TGTGCCAGCAGCCCTGGGGCGGAGAACACTGAAGCTTTCTTT,CASSPGAENTEAFF
TRBD1,.,TRBV4-2,TRBJ2-1,TGTGCCAGCAGTCCACAGGGGAGCTCCTACAATGAGCAGTTCTTC,CASSPQGSSYNEQFF
TRBD2,.,TRBV28,TRBJ2-5,TGTGCCAGCAGGAAAGCGGGAGGGGAGAAGACCCAGTACTTC,CASRKAGGEKTQYF
TRBD1,.,TRBV7-2,TRBJ1-5,TGTGCCAGCAGCTTCGGGACAGGGTTCAATCAGCCCCAGCATTTT,CASSFGTGFNQPQHF
TRBD1,.,TRBV6-1,TRBJ1-5,TGTGCCAGCTCCGATTCAAGGGGGCCTTGGCAGCCCCAGCATTTT,CASSDSRGPWQPQHF
.,.,TRBV15,TRBJ2-2,TGTGCCACCAGCAGAGACGACCTAGCCAACACCGGGGAGCTGTTTTTT,CATSRDDLANTGELFF
.,.,TRBV5-6,TRBJ1-2,TGTGCCAGCACCCAGTGGACAAACTATGGCTACACCTTC,CASTQWTNYGYTF
TRBD2,.,TRBV2,TRBJ2-3,TGTGCCAGTAATTGGACTGGGGGGGATTTCGGCACAGATACGCAGTATTTT,CASNWTGGDFGTDTQYF
TRBD1,.,TRBV11-2,TRBJ1-6,TGTGCCAGCAGCCCAAACCCCGGGCAGGGGGCAGGGAGGAACCTCCACTTT,CASSPNPGQGAGRNLHF
.,once,TRBV13,TRBJ2-7,TGTGCCAGCAGCTTCTGGGGCGAGGGGCGCGAGCAGTACTTC,CASSFWGEGREQYF
.,.,TRBV5-1,TRBJ2-7,TGCGCCAGCAGCTTGGGGTGGGGGACCTACGAGCAGTACTTC,CASSLGWGTYEQYF
.,.,TRBV12-3/TRBV12-4,TRBJ2-5,TGTGCCAGCAGTTTAGTCGGCGAGACCCAGTACTTC,CASSLVGETQYF
TRBD2,.,TRBV11-2,TRBJ2-5,TGTGCCAGCTCGAGACTAGCGGGGGAAGAGACCCAGTACTTC,CASSRLAGEETQYF
TRBD2,.,TRBV4-1,TRBJ2-1,TGCGCCAGCAGCCAGCCCGGGACTAGGCTCAATGAGCAGTTCTTC,CASSQPGTRLNEQFF
.,.,TRBV5-4,TRBJ2-2,TGTGCCAGCAGCTTCCCGGGGAAGAACACCGGGGAGCTGTTTTTT,CASSFPGKNTGELFF
.,.,TRBV6-5,TRBJ1-3,TGTGCCAGCGACGCCACTGGAAACACCATATATTTT,CASDATGNTIYF
.,.,TRBV6-2/TRBV6-3,TRBJ1-5,TGTGCCAGCAGTTCCCAATTCGGCCAGCCCCAGCATTTT,CASSSQFGQPQHF
.,once,TRBV28,TRBJ2-5,TGTGCCAGCAGTTTATTCGCGGCAAGAGAGACCCAGTACTTC,CASSLFAARETQYF
TRBD1,.,TRBV6-2/TRBV6-3,TRBJ2-5,TGTGCCAGCAGCCCTGGCCAGGGGGTGAAATTTGAGACCCAGTACTTC,CASSPGQGVKFETQYF
TRBD2,.,TRBV4-2,TRBJ2-2,TGTGCCAGCAGCCAATCCGGGACTAGCGCTTCCGGGGAGCTGTTTTTT,CASSQSGTSASGELFF
.,.,TRBV27,TRBJ1-3,TGTGCCAGCAGTTTCGGGCAGGGCCTCTCTGGAAACACCATATATTTT,CASSFGQGLSGNTIYF
.,.,TRBV18,TRBJ2-5,TGTGCCAGCTCACCCGAGACGTCGAGGGCCCAGTACTTC,CASSPETSRAQYF
TRBD1,.,TRBV5-4,TRBJ1-6,TGTGCCAGCAGCTTGGAAGAGGGGGCTAGGACACCCCTCCACTTT,CASSLEEGARTPLHF
TRBD2,.,TRBV15,TRBJ2-1,TGTGCCACCAGCAGGACTCGACTAGCGGGGGGCTACAATGAGCAGTTCTTC,CATSRTRLAGGYNEQFF
.,.,TRBV28,TRBJ2-5,TGTGCCAGCACCGACCGGGGGCGCTGGGAGACCCAGTACTTC,CASTDRGRWETQYF
.,.,TRBV6-6,TRBJ2-2,TGTGCCAGCAGCAGGGCAGGCACCGGGGAGCTGTTTTTT,CASSRAGTGELFF